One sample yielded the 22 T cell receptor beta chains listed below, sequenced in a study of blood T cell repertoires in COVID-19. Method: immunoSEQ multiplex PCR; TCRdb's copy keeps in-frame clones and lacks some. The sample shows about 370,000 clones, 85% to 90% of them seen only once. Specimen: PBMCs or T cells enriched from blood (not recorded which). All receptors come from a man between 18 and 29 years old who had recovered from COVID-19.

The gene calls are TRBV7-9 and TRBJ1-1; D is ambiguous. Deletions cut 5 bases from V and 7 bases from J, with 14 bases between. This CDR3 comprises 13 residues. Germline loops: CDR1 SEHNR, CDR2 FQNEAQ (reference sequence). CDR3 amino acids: CASSLPLRGEAFF. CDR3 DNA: TGTGCCAGCAGCCTCCCTCTCCGGGGTGAAGCTTTCTTT.

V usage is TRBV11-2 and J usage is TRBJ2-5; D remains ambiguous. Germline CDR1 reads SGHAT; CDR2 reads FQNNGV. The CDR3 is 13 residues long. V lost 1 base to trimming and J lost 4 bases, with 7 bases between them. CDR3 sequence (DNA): TGTGCCAGCAGCTTAGGCTACTCAGAGACCCAGTACTTC. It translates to CASSLGYSETQYF.

The CDR3, as DNA: TGTGCCAGCAGTCCCCGGACAGGGAGGAACGAGCAGTACTTC. It encodes CASSPRTGRNEQYF. The V gene is TRBV27, the J gene TRBJ2-7, with 8 positions matching TRBD1. CDR3 length: 14 residues. V gave up 5 bases and J gave up 5 bases; unmatched junction bases: 8. CDR1 is MNHEY and CDR2 is SMNVEV in the germline V gene (reference sequence).

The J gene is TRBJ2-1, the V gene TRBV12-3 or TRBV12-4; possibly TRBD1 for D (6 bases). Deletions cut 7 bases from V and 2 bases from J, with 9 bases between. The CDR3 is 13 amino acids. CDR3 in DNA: TGTGCCAGCACAAGGACAGCCTACAATGAGCAGTTCTTC. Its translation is CASTRTAYNEQFF.

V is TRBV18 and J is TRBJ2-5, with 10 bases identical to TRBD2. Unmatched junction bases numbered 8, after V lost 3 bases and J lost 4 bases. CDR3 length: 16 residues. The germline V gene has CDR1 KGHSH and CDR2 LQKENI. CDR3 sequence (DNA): TGTGCCAGCTCACCTTTCGAGCGGGGGGGCGGAGAGACCCAGTACTTC. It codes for CASSPFERGGGETQYF.

The CDR3 region is CASTPIFGSYEQYF. In DNA, the CDR3 is TGTGCCAGCACCCCCATATTCGGGTCCTACGAGCAGTACTTC. The chain uses TRBV7-2 and TRBJ2-7, with D uncertain. Germline V lookup: CDR1 SGHTA, CDR2 FQGNSA. The CDR3 is 14 amino acids. V was clipped by 7 bases and J by 1 base, with 14 bases between them.

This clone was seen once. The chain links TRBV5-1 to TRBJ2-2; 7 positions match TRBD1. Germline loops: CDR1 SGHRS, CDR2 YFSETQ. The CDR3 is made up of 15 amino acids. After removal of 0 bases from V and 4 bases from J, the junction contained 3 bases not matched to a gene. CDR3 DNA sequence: TGCGCCAGCAGCTTGGGACAGGGATTCACCGGGGAGCTGTTTTTT. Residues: CASSLGQGFTGELFF. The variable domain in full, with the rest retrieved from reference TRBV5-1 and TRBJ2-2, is KAGVTQTPRYLIKTRGQQVTLSCSPISGHRSVSWYQQTPGQGLQFLFEYFSETQRNKGNFPGRFSGRQFSNSRSEMNVSTLELGDSALYLCASSLGQGFTGELFFGEGSRLTVL.

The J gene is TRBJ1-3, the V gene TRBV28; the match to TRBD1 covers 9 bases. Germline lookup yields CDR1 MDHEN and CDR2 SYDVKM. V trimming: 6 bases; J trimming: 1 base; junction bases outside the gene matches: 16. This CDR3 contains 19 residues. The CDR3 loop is CASSPVLGKQGASGNTIYF. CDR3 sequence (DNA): TGTGCCAGCAGCCCCGTTCTGGGGAAACAGGGGGCTTCTGGAAACACCATATATTTT.

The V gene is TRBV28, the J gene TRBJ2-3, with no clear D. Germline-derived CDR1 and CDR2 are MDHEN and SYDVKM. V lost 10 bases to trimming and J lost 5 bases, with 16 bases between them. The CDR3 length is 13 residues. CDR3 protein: CAIFSSLQDTQYF. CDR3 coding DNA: TGTGCCATTTTTTCTAGTTTACAAGATACGCAGTATTTT.

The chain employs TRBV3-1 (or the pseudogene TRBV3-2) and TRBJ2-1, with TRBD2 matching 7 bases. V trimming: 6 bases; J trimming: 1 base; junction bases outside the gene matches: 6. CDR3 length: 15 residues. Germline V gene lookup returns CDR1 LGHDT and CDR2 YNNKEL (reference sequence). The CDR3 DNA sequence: TGTGCCAGCAGGGGGGGGACCGCTTCCTACAATGAGCAGTTCTTC. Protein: CASRGGTASYNEQFF.

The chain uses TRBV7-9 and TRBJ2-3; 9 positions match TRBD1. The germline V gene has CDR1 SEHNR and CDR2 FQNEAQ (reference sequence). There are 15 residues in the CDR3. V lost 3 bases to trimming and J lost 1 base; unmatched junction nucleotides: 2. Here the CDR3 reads CASSFWDRGTDTQYF. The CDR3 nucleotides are TGTGCCAGCAGCTTCTGGGACAGGGGCACAGATACGCAGTATTTT.

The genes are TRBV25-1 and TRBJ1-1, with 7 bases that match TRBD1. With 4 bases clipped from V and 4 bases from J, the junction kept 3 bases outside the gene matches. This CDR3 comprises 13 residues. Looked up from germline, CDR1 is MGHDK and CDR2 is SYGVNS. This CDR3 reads CASSGTGVTEAFF. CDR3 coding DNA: TGTGCCAGCAGTGGAACAGGGGTCACTGAAGCTTTCTTT.

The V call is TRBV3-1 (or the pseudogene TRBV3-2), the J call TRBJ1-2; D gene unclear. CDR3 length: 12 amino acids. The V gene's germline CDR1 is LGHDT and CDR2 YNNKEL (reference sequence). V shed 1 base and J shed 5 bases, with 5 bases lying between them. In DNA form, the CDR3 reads TGTGCCAGCAGCCAAGGGCCGTATGGCTACACCTTC. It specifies CASSQGPYGYTF.

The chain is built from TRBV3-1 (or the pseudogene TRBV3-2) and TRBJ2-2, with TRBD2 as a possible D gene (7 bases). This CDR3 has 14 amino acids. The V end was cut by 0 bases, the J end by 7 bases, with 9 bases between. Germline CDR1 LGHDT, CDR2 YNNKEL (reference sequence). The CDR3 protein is CASSQEGGVGELFF. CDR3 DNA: TGTGCCAGCAGCCAAGAAGGGGGGGTCGGGGAGCTGTTTTTT.

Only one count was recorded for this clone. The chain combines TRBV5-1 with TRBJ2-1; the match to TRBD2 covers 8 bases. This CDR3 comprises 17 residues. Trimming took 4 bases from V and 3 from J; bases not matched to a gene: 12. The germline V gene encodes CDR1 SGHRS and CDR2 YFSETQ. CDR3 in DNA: TGCGCCAGCAGCCCTACCGGCAGTAGCGGGAACTACAATGAGCAGTTCTTC. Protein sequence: CASSPTGSSGNYNEQFF. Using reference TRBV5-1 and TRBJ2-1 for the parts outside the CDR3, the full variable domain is KAGVTQTPRYLIKTRGQQVTLSCSPISGHRSVSWYQQTPGQGLQFLFEYFSETQRNKGNFPGRFSGRQFSNSRSEMNVSTLELGDSALYLCASSPTGSSGNYNEQFFGPGTRLTVL.

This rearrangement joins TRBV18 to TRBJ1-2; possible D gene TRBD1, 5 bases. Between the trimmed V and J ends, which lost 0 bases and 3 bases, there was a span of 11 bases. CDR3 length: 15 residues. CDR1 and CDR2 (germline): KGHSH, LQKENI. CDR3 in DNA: TGTGCCAGCTCACCACCAGGGGCGGATGACTATGGCTACACCTTC. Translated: CASSPPGADDYGYTF.

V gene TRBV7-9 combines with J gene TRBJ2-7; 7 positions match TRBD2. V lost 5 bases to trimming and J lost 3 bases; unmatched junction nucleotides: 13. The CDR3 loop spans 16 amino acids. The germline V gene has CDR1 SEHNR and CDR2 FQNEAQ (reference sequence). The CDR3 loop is CASSQGTTREGYEQYF. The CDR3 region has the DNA TGTGCCAGCAGCCAAGGAACGACAAGGGAGGGCTACGAGCAGTACTTC.

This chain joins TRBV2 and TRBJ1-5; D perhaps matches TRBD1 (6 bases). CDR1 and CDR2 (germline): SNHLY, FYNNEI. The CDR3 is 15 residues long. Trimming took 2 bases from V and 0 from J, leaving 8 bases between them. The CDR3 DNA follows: TGTGCCAGCAGTGAAAAAGGGGGTAGCAATCAGCCCCAGCATTTT. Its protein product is CASSEKGGSNQPQHF.

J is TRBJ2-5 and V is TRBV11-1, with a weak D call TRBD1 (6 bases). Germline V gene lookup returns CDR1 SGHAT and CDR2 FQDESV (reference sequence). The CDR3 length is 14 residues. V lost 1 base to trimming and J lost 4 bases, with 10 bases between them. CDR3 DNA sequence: TGTGCCAGCAGCTTAGACAGGGCGCGAGAGACCCAGTACTTC. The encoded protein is CASSLDRARETQYF.

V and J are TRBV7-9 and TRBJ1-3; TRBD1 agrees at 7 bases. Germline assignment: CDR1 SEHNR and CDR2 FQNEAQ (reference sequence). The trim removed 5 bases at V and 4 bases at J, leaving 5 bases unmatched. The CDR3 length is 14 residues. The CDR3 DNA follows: TGTGCCAGCAGCGAAACAGGGGAAGGAAACACCATATATTTT. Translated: CASSETGEGNTIYF.

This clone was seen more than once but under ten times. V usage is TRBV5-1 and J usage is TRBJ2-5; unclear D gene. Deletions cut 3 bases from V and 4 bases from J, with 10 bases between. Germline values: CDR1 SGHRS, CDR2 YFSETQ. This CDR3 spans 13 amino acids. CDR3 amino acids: CASSSLVGETQYF. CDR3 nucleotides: TGCGCCAGCAGCTCGCTAGTGGGAGAGACCCAGTACTTC.

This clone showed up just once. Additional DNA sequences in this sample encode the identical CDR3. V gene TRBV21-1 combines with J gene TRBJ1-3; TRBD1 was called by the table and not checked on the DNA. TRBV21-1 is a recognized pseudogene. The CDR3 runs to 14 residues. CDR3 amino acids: CASRQGSSGNTIYF. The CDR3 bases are TGTGCCAGTCGACAGGGTTCCTCTGGAAACACCATATATTTT.